This is a list of T cell receptor beta chains from one sample in a study of glioma-infiltrating T cells after dendritic cell vaccination. Measured with immunoSEQ multiplex PCR; TCRdb has only the in-frame clones, and not every one. The sample comprises over 90,000 clones, 80% to 90% of which are singletons, and about 12% rests with the top ten. This material consisted of blood, taken before dendritic cell vaccination. These receptors were taken from a human donor with glioblastoma. The CDR3 runs from the conserved cysteine through the conserved F or W. Fields, in order: clone size, D gene, V gene, J gene, CDR3 protein, CDR3 DNA. A D gene is named only where the DNA matches it firmly. Not all rows give a size; the values are once, few, many and, for expanded clones, a class.

>-|-|TRBV7-9|TRBJ2-7
CASSLRAGLSYEQYF
TGTGCCAGCAGCTTACGGGCGGGTTTGTCCTACGAGCAGTACTTC
>-|TRBD1|TRBV27|TRBJ1-1
CASSLEATGGFTEAFF
TGTGCCAGCAGTTTAGAGGCGACAGGGGGCTTCACTGAAGCTTTCTTT
>-|-|TRBV2|TRBJ2-7
CASSKDSEWTYEQYF
TGTGCCAGCAGTAAGGACAGTGAGTGGACCTACGAGCAGTACTTC
>few|-|TRBV6-4|TRBJ1-1
CASSPDWNTEAFF
TGTGCCAGCAGTCCCGACTGGAACACTGAAGCTTTCTTT
>-|-|TRBV19|TRBJ1-6
CASSETDDNSPLHF
TGTGCCAGTTCCGAGACAGACGATAATTCACCCCTCCACTTT
>-|-|TRBV18|TRBJ1-2
CASSPGGIIGYTF
TGTGCCAGCTCACCGGGGGGAATCATCGGCTACACCTTC
>-|TRBD1|TRBV5-4|TRBJ1-2
CASSRTGGDGYTF
TGTGCCAGCAGCCGAACAGGGGGTGATGGCTACACCTTC
>few|TRBD2|TRBV7-8|TRBJ2-1
CASSKETSGEDEQFF
TGTGCCAGCAGTAAGGAGACTAGCGGGGAGGATGAGCAGTTCTTC
>few|TRBD1|TRBV5-8|TRBJ1-4
CASSRRQGLVEKLFF
TGTGCCAGCAGCCGGAGACAGGGTTTGGTTGAAAAACTGTTTTTT
>-|-|TRBV4-3|TRBJ2-7
CASSQDRASYEQYF
TGCGCCAGCAGCCAAGACAGGGCGTCCTACGAGCAGTACTTC
>-|TRBD1|TRBV4-1|TRBJ1-2
CASSQGGGRGRSRNYGYTF
TGCGCCAGCAGCCAAGGCGGAGGCAGGGGGCGCTCCCGAAACTATGGCTACACCTTC
>few|TRBD2|TRBV7-2|TRBJ2-7
CASSTSSGGAYEQYF
TGTGCCAGCAGCACATCTAGCGGGGGGGCCTACGAGCAGTACTTC
>-|TRBD1|TRBV6-5|TRBJ2-7
CASSYSGTAPTYEQYF
TGTGCCAGCAGTTACTCCGGGACAGCTCCGACCTACGAGCAGTACTTC
>-|-|TRBV30|TRBJ2-3
CAWSGRRGPTDTQYF
TGTGCCTGGAGTGGTAGGCGGGGGCCCACAGATACGCAGTATTTT
>-|-|TRBV7-8|TRBJ1-1
CASSLARESTEAFF
TGTGCCAGCAGCTTAGCACGGGAGAGCACTGAAGCTTTCTTT
>-|-|TRBV5-5|TRBJ2-7
CASSLGSTVTYEQYF
TGTGCCAGCAGCTTGGGATCAACGGTGACCTACGAGCAGTACTTC
>-|-|TRBV25-1|TRBJ2-7
CASTGSRNEQYF
TGTGCCAGCACGGGGTCCCGGAACGAGCAGTACTTC
>-|TRBD2|TRBV11-2|TRBJ2-5
CASSWRAGERETQYF
TGTGCCAGCAGCTGGAGAGCGGGGGAGAGGGAGACCCAGTACTTC
>-|-|TRBV4-1|TRBJ2-3
CASSRNRADTQYF
TGCGCCAGCAGCCGCAACAGAGCAGATACGCAGTATTTT
>-|-|TRBV6-8|TRBJ2-1
CASSYSTGEYNEQFF
TGTGCCAGCAGTTACTCGACGGGGGAATACAATGAGCAGTTCTTC
>-|-|TRBV11-2|TRBJ1-4
CASSLAGLNEKLFF
TGTGCCAGCAGCTTAGCAGGCCTTAATGAAAAACTGTTTTTT
>-|TRBD2|TRBV6-1|TRBJ2-7
CASSLAGGDYEQYF
TGTGCCAGCAGTCTAGCGGGGGGGGACTACGAGCAGTACTTC
>-|TRBD1|TRBV19|TRBJ2-5
CASSVTGRETQYF
TGTGCCAGTAGTGTGACAGGGAGAGAGACCCAGTACTTC
>-|TRBD1|TRBV5-1|TRBJ2-7
CASSRRMGQAISYEQYF
TGCGCCAGCAGCAGGAGGATGGGACAGGCAATCTCCTACGAGCAGTACTTC
>once|-|TRBV6-5|TRBJ2-7
CASSPRASSYEQYF
TGTGCCAGCAGTCCGCGGGCCTCTTCCTACGAGCAGTACTTC
>-|-|TRBV30|TRBJ2-1
CAWSWGRSSYNEQFF
TGTGCCTGGAGTTGGGGCAGGAGCTCCTACAATGAGCAGTTCTTC
>-|-|TRBV5-5|TRBJ1-5
CASSITGSLQPQHF
TGTGCCAGCAGCATCACAGGATCCCTCCAGCCCCAGCATTTT
>once|-|TRBV4-1|TRBJ2-2
CASSQDFLQGTGELFF
TGCGCCAGCAGCCAAGATTTCTTACAGGGCACCGGGGAGCTGTTTTTT
>-|TRBD1|TRBV19|TRBJ2-7
CASSIDGTGVGAYEQYF
TGTGCCAGTAGTATAGATGGGACAGGGGTGGGTGCATACGAGCAGTACTTC
>once|-|TRBV14|TRBJ1-6
CASSQDIVYSPLHF
TGTGCCAGCAGCCAAGATATAGTCTATTCACCCCTCCACTTT
>few|TRBD1|TRBV4-1|TRBJ1-2
CASSQGRTGPIYGYTF
TGCGCCAGCAGCCAAGGTCGGACAGGGCCTATCTATGGCTACACCTTC
>-|-|TRBV10-3|TRBJ1-2
CAISDKGDYGYTF
TGTGCCATCAGTGACAAGGGGGACTATGGCTACACCTTC
>medium-sized|TRBD2|TRBV30|TRBJ2-1
CAWRSSGGPSNEQFF
TGTGCCTGGAGATCTAGCGGGGGCCCCTCCAATGAGCAGTTCTTC
>-|TRBD1|TRBV6-1|TRBJ2-7
CASSFGQASTEQYF
TGTGCCAGCAGTTTCGGACAGGCATCTACGGAGCAGTACTTC
>-|-|TRBV6-6|TRBJ1-5
CAISENPGQPQHF
TGTGCCATCAGTGAGAACCCCGGGCAGCCCCAGCATTTT
>-|TRBD2|TRBV4-3|TRBJ2-3
CASSQDQSNSGGADTQYF
TGCGCCAGCAGCCAAGATCAATCAAATAGCGGGGGGGCTGATACGCAGTATTTT
>-|-|TRBV5-4|TRBJ1-1
CASSLDPGDTEAFF
TGTGCCAGCAGCCTCGACCCGGGAGACACTGAAGCTTTCTTT
>-|TRBD2|TRBV10-3|TRBJ2-5
CAISESPTSGGFQETQYF
TGTGCCATCAGCGAAAGTCCGACTAGCGGGGGGTTCCAAGAGACCCAGTACTTC
>-|-|TRBV29-1|TRBJ2-7
CSVVVVVDYEQYF
TGCAGCGTTGTCGTGGTAGTAGACTACGAGCAGTACTTC
>-|TRBD2|TRBV11-3|TRBJ2-4
CASSYEGRVWENIQYF
TGTGCCAGCAGCTATGAGGGGAGGGTATGGGAAAACATTCAGTACTTC
>-|-|TRBV29-1|TRBJ1-1
CSVESGGPTEAFF
TGCAGCGTTGAGTCGGGGGGCCCCACTGAAGCTTTCTTT
>few|TRBD1|TRBV6-5|TRBJ1-2
CASSTDRDGYGYTF
TGTGCCAGCAGCACCGACAGGGACGGCTATGGCTACACCTTC